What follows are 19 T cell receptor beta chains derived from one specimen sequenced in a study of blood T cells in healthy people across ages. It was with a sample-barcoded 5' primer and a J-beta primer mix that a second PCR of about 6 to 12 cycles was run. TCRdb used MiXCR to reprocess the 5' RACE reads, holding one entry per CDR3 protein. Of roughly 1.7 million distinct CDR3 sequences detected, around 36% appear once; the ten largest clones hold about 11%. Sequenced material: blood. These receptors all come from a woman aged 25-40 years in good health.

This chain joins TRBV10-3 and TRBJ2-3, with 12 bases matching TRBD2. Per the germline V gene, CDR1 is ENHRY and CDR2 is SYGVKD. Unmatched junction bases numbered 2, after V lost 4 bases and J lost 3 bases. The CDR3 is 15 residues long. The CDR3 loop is CAISGLAGVTDTQYF. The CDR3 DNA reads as TGTGCCATCAGTGGACTAGCGGGGGTGACAGATACGCAGTATTTT.

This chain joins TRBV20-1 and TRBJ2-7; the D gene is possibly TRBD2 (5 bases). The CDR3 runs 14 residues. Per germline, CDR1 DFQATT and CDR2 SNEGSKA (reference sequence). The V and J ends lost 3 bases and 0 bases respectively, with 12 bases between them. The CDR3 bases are TGCAGTGCTAGCTCGGGGATGAACTCCTACGAGCAGTACTTC. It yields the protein CSASSGMNSYEQYF.

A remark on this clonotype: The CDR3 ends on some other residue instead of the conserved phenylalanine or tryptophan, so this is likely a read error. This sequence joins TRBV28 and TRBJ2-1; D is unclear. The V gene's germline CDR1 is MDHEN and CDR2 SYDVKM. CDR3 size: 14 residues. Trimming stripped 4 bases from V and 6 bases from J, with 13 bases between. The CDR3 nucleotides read TGTGCCAGCAGTTCTTCCCCCCGGAGCAATGAGCAGTTCCTC. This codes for CASSSSPRSNEQFL.

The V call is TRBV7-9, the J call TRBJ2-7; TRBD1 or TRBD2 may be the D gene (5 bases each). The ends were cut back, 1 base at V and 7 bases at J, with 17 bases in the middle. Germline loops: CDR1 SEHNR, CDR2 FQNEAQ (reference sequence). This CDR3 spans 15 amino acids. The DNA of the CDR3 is TGTGCCAGCAGCTTAGAACAGTGGGAGTGGGGGGAGCAGTACTTC. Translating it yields CASSLEQWEWGEQYF.

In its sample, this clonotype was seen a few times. The CDR3 sequence: CATSERAGAIGGPQHF. The CDR3 DNA reads TGTGCCACCAGTGAACGGGCAGGGGCTATCGGGGGACCCCAGCATTTT. The rearrangement joins TRBV24-1 to TRBJ1-5, with a tentative D call TRBD1 (6 bases). This CDR3 spans 16 amino acids. The germline V gene encodes CDR1 KGHDR and CDR2 SFDVKD. With 4 bases removed from V and 10 bases from J, the gap between germline ends came to 22 bases.

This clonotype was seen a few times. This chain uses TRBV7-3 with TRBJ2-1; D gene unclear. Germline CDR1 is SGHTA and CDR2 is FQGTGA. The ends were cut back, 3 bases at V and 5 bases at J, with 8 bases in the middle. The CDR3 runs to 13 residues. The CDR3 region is CASSLLGNNEQFF. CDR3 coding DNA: TGTGCCAGCAGCTTGCTAGGTAACAATGAGCAGTTCTTC.

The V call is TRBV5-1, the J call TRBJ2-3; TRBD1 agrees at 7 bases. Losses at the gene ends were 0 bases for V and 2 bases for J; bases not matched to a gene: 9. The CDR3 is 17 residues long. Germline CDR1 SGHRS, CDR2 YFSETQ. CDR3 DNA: TGCGCCAGCAGCTTGGGTAGGGGACAGACTCACACAGATACGCAGTATTTT. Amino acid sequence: CASSLGRGQTHTDTQYF.

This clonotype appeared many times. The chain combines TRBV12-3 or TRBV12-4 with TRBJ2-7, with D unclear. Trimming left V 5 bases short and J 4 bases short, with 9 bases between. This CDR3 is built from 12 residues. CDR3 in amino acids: CASSGNRYEQYF. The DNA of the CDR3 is TGTGCCAGCAGTGGGAACAGATACGAGCAGTACTTC.

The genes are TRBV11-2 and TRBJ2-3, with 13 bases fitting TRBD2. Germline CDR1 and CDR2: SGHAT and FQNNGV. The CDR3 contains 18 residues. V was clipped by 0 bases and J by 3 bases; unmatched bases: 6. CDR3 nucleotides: TGTGCCAGCAGCTTAGAACTAGCGGGAGGGCCGGAGACAGATACGCAGTATTTT. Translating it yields CASSLELAGGPETDTQYF. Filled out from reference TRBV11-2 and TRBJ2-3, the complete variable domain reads EAGVAQSPRYKIIEKRQSVAFWCNPISGHATLYWYQQILGQGPKLLIQFQNNGVVDDSQLPKDRFSAERLKGVDSTLKIQPAKLEDSAVYLCASSLELAGGPETDTQYFGPGTRLTVL.

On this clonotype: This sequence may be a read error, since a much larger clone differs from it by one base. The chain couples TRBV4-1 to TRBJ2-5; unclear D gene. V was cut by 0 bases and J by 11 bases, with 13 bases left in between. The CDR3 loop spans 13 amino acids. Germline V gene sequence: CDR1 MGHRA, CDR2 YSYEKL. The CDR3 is CASSQDPLYGQYF. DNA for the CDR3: TGCGCCAGCAGCCAAGATCCCCTCTACGGGCAGTACTTC.

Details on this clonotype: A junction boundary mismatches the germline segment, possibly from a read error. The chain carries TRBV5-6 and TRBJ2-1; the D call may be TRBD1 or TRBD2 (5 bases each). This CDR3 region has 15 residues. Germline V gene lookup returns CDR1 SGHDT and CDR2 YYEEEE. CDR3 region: CASSLRGPGYNAQFF. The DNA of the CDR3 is TGTGCCAGCAGCTTGCGGGGACCTGGCTACAATGCGCAGTTCTTC.

CDR3 in DNA: TGTGCCAGCAGCCCCTCAACAGGGGATGGTACTGAAGCTTTCTTT. This sequence encodes CASSPSTGDGTEAFF. This rearrangement joins TRBV9 to TRBJ1-1, with 7 bases matching TRBD1. The CDR3 loop spans 15 amino acids. V was clipped by 4 bases and J by 5 bases; unmatched bases: 11. Germline CDR1 reads SGDLS; CDR2 reads YYNGEE.

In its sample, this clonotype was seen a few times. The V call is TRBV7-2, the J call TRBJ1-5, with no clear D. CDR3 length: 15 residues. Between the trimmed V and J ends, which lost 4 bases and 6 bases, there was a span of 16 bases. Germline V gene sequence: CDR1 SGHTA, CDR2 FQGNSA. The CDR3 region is CASSSAYGDLQPQHF. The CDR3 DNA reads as TGTGCCAGCAGCTCTGCGTACGGGGATCTTCAGCCCCAGCATTTT.

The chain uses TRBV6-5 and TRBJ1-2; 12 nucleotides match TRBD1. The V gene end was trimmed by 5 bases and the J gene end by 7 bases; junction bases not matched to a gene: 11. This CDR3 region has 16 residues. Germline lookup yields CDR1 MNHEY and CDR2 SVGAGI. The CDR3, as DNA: TGTGCCAGCAGTAACCACGGGACAGGGGGCTTCGGTGGCTACACCTTC. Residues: CASSNHGTGGFGGYTF.

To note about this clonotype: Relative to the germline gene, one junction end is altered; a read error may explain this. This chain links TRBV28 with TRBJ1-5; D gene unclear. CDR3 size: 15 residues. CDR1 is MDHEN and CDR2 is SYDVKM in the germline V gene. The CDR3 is CARSSLSSGNQPQHF. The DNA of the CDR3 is TGTGCCCGCAGTTCATTGTCCTCGGGCAATCAGCCCCAGCATTTT.

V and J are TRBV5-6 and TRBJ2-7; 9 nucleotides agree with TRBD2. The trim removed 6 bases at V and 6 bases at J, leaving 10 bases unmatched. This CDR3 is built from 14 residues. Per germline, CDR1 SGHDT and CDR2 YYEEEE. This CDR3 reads CASNLGLAGSEQYF. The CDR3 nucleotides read TGTGCCAGCAACTTAGGGCTAGCGGGGAGCGAGCAGTACTTC. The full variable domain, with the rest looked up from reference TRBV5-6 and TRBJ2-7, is DAGVTQSPTHLIKTRGQQVTLRCSPKSGHDTVSWYQQALGQGPQFIFQYYEEEERQRGNFPDRFSGHQFPNYSSELNVNALLLGDSALYLCASNLGLAGSEQYFGPGTRLTVT.

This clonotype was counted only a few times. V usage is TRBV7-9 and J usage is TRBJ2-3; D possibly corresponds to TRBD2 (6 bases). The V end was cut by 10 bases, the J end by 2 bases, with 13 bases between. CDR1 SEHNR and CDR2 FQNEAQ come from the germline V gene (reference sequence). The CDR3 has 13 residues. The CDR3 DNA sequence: TGTGCCACCCCCGGGGGAGCCACAGATACGCAGTATTTT. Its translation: CATPGGATDTQYF.

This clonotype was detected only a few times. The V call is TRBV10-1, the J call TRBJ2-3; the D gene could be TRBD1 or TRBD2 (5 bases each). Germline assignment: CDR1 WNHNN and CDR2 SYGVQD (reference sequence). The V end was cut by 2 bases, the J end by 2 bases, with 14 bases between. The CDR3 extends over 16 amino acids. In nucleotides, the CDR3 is TGCGCCAGCAGTGAGACACGGGGCCGCCTCACAGATACGCAGTATTTT. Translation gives CASSETRGRLTDTQYF.

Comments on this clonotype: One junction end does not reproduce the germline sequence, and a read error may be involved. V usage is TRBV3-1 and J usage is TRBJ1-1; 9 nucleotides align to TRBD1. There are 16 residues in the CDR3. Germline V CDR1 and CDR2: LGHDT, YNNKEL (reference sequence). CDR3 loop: CASSQGDTGTGIAAFF. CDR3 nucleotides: TGCGCCAGCAGCCAAGGGGATACCGGGACAGGGATTGCAGCTTTCTTT. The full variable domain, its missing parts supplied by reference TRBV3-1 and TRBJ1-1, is DTAVSQTPKYLVTQMGNDKSIKCEQNLGHDTMYWYKQDSKKFLKIMFSYNNKELIINETVPNRFSPKSPDKAHLNLHINSLELGDSAVYFCASSQGDTGTGIAAFFGQGTRLTVV.